This T cell receptor beta chain came from a study of cytomegalovirus exposure and HLA in healthy donors. Study outcomes and limitations: In vitro, a few CMV-associated chains proved specific for CMV antigens. As a later analysis revealed, the rate of TCR association differed by HLA locus, with DRB1 most and HLA-C fewest. Common viral pathogens (according to a later analysis) appeared linked to several of the most significant clusters.

This clone was seen a handful of times. Its specificity is not known. The primer mix had 60 Vbeta and 13 Jbeta primers. Source study methods: An analysis performed later counted 75 million to 80 million unique TCR beta chains (roughly 11 million of them shared). This table comes from immunoSEQ multiplex PCR, and its TCRdb copy is limited to in-frame clones, with some not included. Clone size and V and J calls were adopted from that table, with D and trimming inferred from the DNA. The sample shows approximately 120,000 clones, around 77% of them seen only once. This CDR3 is 14 amino acids long. Trimming at V came to 5 bases and at J to 10 bases, leaving 9 bases not matched to a gene. The V gene's germline CDR1 is SEHNR and CDR2 FQNEAQ (reference sequence).

V usage is TRBV7-9 and J usage is TRBJ2-1, with TRBD2 identical over 9 bases. Sample: PBMCs. The sequence derives from a woman in her thirties or forties in good health and CMV-seropositive. The CDR3 region has the DNA TGTGCCAGCAGCAACTCGCGGGAGGGAAGCGAGCAGTTCTTC. It encodes CASSNSREGSEQFF.